This T cell receptor (beta chain) stems from a study of blood T cell repertoires in COVID-19. CDR1 is SGHDT, CDR2 YYEEEE, per germline. V lost 2 bases and J 2 bases, leaving 14 bases between the germline ends. The length of the CDR3 is 16 residues. Individuals aged roughly 18 to 95 years were recruited from 24 US areas. This clone was counted a single time. Sequencing was performed with immunoSEQ multiplex PCR; in TCRdb, only in-frame clones are kept and a portion is missing. The data contain 200,000 to 300,000 clones, approximately 88% of them singletons. This TCR was recovered from a middle-aged woman with acute COVID-19. V is TRBV5-6 and J is TRBJ1-5; D possibly corresponds to TRBD1 (5 bases). Sequenced sample: PBMCs or T cells enriched from blood (not recorded which). CDR3 region: CASSFGDRRGNQPQHF. The CDR3 bases are TGTGCCAGCAGCTTTGGGGACCGGAGGGGCAATCAGCCCCAGCATTTT.